One and the same sample provided the 20 T cell receptor beta chains below, sequenced in a study of cytomegalovirus exposure and HLA in healthy donors. Primers: 60 Vbeta forward and 13 Jbeta reverse. Measured with immunoSEQ multiplex PCR; TCRdb has only the in-frame clones, and not every one. Recorded for this sample: roughly 34,000 clones. The source material was PBMCs. These receptors originate from a middle-aged man in good health and CMV-seronegative.

The CDR3 DNA follows: TGTGCCAGCTCACGATCACAGAATAGCAATCAGCCCCAGCATTTT. Amino acids: CASSRSQNSNQPQHF. The genes are TRBV18 and TRBJ1-5; no firm D call. Germline loops: CDR1 KGHSH, CDR2 LQKENI. This CDR3 comprises 15 residues. V was shortened by 4 bases and J by 0 bases, with 10 bases between the two germline ends. Full variable domain (missing parts from reference TRBV18 and TRBJ1-5): NAGVMQNPRHLVRRRGQEARLRCSPMKGHSHVYWYRQLPEEGLKFMVYLQKENIIDESGMPKERFSAEFPKEGPSILRIQQVVRGDSAAYFCASSRSQNSNQPQHFGDGTRLSIL.

The chain links TRBV6-1 to TRBJ1-2; D call uncertain. The germline CDR1 and CDR2 sequences are MNHNS and SASEGT. The CDR3 is 13 amino acids. V was clipped by 4 bases and J by 4 bases, with 10 bases between them. The DNA for the CDR3 is TGTGCCAGCAGTGGTCGACTGGGCTATGGCTACACCTTC. Translating it yields CASSGRLGYGYTF.

This sequence joins TRBV6-5 and TRBJ2-7, with 14 bases matching TRBD2. V gave up 6 bases and J gave up 2 bases; unmatched junction bases: 3. Per the germline V gene, CDR1 is MNHEY and CDR2 is SVGAGI. This CDR3 has 15 amino acids. CDR3 amino acids: CASRPGLAGAYEQYF. The CDR3 DNA sequence: TGTGCCAGCAGACCGGGACTAGCGGGAGCCTACGAGCAGTACTTC.

J is TRBJ2-1 and V is TRBV10-3; TRBD1 matches 7 bases. This CDR3 contains 14 residues. With V trimmed by 5 bases and J by 5 bases, 6 bases remained unmatched. Germline V gene lookup returns CDR1 ENHRY and CDR2 SYGVKD. In DNA form, the CDR3 reads TGTGCCATCAGTCCGACAGGGCAGGACAATGAGCAGTTCTTC. Translated: CAISPTGQDNEQFF.

The DNA of the CDR3 is TGCAGCGCAGGGCGGCCCCCCTACGAGCAGTACTTC. This sequence encodes CSAGRPPYEQYF. The V and J genes are TRBV29-1 and TRBJ2-7; TRBD1 might be the D (5 bases). Trimming removed 7 bases at V and 2 bases at J, with 12 bases between. The CDR3 is 12 residues long. CDR1 and CDR2 from the germline V gene are SQVTM and ANQGSEA.

This chain links TRBV30 with TRBJ2-2; unclear D gene. CDR1 is GTSNPN and CDR2 is SVGIG in the germline V gene (reference sequence). V was shortened by 0 bases and J by 2 bases, with 4 bases between the two germline ends. CDR3 size: 13 residues. CDR3 sequence (DNA): TGTGCCTGGAGTGTACTAAACACCGGGGAGCTGTTTTTT. Translated, it gives CAWSVLNTGELFF.

The CDR3 spells CASSLGLAGVETQYF. For the CDR3, the DNA is TGCGCCAGCAGCCTGGGACTAGCGGGAGTAGAGACCCAGTACTTC. The genes are TRBV5-1 and TRBJ2-5, with 14 bases aligning to TRBD2. The CDR3 has 15 amino acids. Germline V lookup: CDR1 SGHRS, CDR2 YFSETQ. V dropped 4 bases and J dropped 4; count of bases not matched to a gene: 3. The full variable domain, completed using reference TRBV5-1 and TRBJ2-5, is KAGVTQTPRYLIKTRGQQVTLSCSPISGHRSVSWYQQTPGQGLQFLFEYFSETQRNKGNFPGRFSGRQFSNSRSEMNVSTLELGDSALYLCASSLGLAGVETQYFGPGTRLLVL.

J is TRBJ1-2 and V is TRBV6-5; D gene ambiguous. Germline V gives CDR1 MNHEY, CDR2 SVGAGI. The CDR3 runs to 13 residues. Trimming removed 4 bases from V and 5 bases from J, with 11 bases in between. CDR3 nucleotides: TGTGCCAGCAGTTTTTCGACCGGGTATGGCTACACCTTC. It encodes CASSFSTGYGYTF.

V is TRBV30 and J is TRBJ1-1, with TRBD1 identical over 8 bases. The junction had 7 bases not matched to a gene; V was cut back by 3 bases and J by 4 bases. CDR1 GTSNPN and CDR2 SVGIG come from the germline V gene (reference sequence). The CDR3 runs 14 residues. The CDR3 region is CAWSRGQVFTEAFF. The CDR3 DNA sequence: TGTGCCTGGAGCCGGGGACAGGTATTCACTGAAGCTTTCTTT.

The chain joins TRBV23-1 to TRBJ2-1; perhaps TRBD2 as D (6 bases). TRBV23-1 is an ORF, with its function uncertain. This CDR3 is 16 amino acids long. Between the trimmed V and J ends, which lost 0 bases and 10 bases, there was a span of 19 bases. The CDR3 region is CASSQSCRETREEQFF. The CDR3 region has the DNA TGCGCCAGCAGTCAATCGTGCAGGGAGACTAGGGAGGAGCAGTTCTTC.

The J gene is TRBJ1-1, the V gene TRBV4-2; D is unclear. The CDR3 sequence is 11 residues long. Germline values: CDR1 LGHNA, CDR2 YNFKEQ. Trimming took off 4 bases at V and 8 bases at J, with 8 bases between the two ends. The CDR3 DNA reads TGTGCCAGCAGCCCTGGGCTGGAAGCTTTCTTT. As protein: CASSPGLEAFF.

Comment on this clone: One end of the junction fails to match germline, which may point to a read error. The gene calls are TRBV7-7 and TRBJ2-7, with 7 bases that match TRBD2. Per germline, CDR1 SSHAT and CDR2 FNYEAQ (reference sequence). CDR3 size: 13 residues. Here the CDR3 reads CASSLGLVDEQYF. The CDR3 coding sequence is TGTGCTAGCAGCTTAGGACTAGTAGACGAGCAGTACTTC.

Its frequency marks this clone as medium-sized. V usage is TRBV7-9 and J usage is TRBJ1-1; D is unresolved. CDR1 is SEHNR and CDR2 is FQNEAQ in the germline V gene (reference sequence). The CDR3 has 14 residues. The V end lost 5 bases, the J end lost 7 bases, and 17 bases lay between the germline ends. The CDR3 DNA is TGTGCCAGCAGCCGCGGGAACCAGGAGCTTGAAGCTTTCTTT. Its protein product is CASSRGNQELEAFF.

This sequence joins TRBV5-4 and TRBJ2-3; 11 bases match TRBD2. The CDR3 extends over 17 amino acids. CDR1 and CDR2 (germline): SGHNT, YYREEE (reference sequence). The V and J ends lost 4 bases and 1 base, in that order; junction bases with no gene match: 8. CDR3 sequence (DNA): TGTGCCAGCAGCGGGAGGGGACTAGCGGAGCGCACAGATACGCAGTATTTT. This encodes CASSGRGLAERTDTQYF.

The CDR3 region is CSVGRGETQYF. The CDR3 region has the DNA TGCAGTGTAGGGAGGGGGGAGACCCAGTACTTC. The chain employs TRBV20-1 and TRBJ2-5; TRBD2 might be the D (7 bases). V was pared by 7 bases and J by 5 bases, with 11 bases between. The CDR3 spans 11 residues. CDR1 is DFQATT, CDR2 SNEGSKA, per germline (reference sequence).

The chain couples TRBV7-9 to TRBJ2-7; TRBD2 agrees at 15 bases. Trimming cost V 5 bases and J 7 bases; bases outside gene matches: 9. The CDR3 length is 16 residues. Germline V gene lookup returns CDR1 SEHNR and CDR2 FQNEAQ (reference sequence). CDR3 sequence (DNA): TGTGCCAGCAGCCAGGGACTAGCGGGAGGATCAGAAGAGCAGTACTTC. Protein: CASSQGLAGGSEEQYF.

The V gene is TRBV4-2, the J gene TRBJ2-4; 10 bases are shared with TRBD2. Germline loops: CDR1 LGHNA, CDR2 YNFKEQ. After removal of 1 base from V and 8 bases from J, the junction contained 11 bases not matched to a gene. The CDR3 has 17 amino acids. CDR3 in DNA: TGTGCCAGCAGCCAAGCGACCCAGCGGGAGGGCCGGGACATTCAGTACTTC. This translates into CASSQATQREGRDIQYF.

This chain joins TRBV5-1 and TRBJ2-7; 11 bases are a match to TRBD1. V gave up 4 bases and J gave up 5 bases; unmatched junction bases: 5. This CDR3 has 14 residues. Germline assignment: CDR1 SGHRS and CDR2 YFSETQ. The CDR3 protein is CASSKGQGADEQYF. CDR3 DNA sequence: TGCGCCAGCAGCAAAGGACAGGGGGCGGACGAGCAGTACTTC.

The chain uses TRBV18 and TRBJ2-5; 7 nucleotides align to TRBD1. Judging by the DNA end, TRBJ2-7 fits better; the J call may be wrong. Germline CDR1 reads KGHSH; CDR2 reads LQKENI. The CDR3 length is 15 residues. CDR3 sequence reads: CASSPAGGPSYEQYF. DNA of the CDR3: TGTGCCAGCTCACCCGCAGGGGGTCCCTCCTACGAGCAGTACTTC.

The rearrangement links TRBV5-1 to TRBJ2-7, with 8 bases that match TRBD2. Trimming cost V 5 bases and J 3 bases; bases outside gene matches: 10. The CDR3 covers 15 residues. In germline, CDR1 is SGHRS, CDR2 YFSETQ. The CDR3 region has the DNA TGCGCCAGCAGTACTACGGGGGGGACTTACTACGAGCAGTACTTC. This sequence encodes CASSTTGGTYYEQYF.